This T cell receptor beta chain was obtained from a study of blood T cell repertoires in COVID-19. On the study more broadly: COVID-19 samples, acute and convalescent, were from the United States, Italy and Spain.

From germline, CDR1 is SQVTM and CDR2 ANQGSEA. The CDR3 is 11 amino acids. The V segment lost 6 bases and the J segment 6 bases; nucleotides outside the gene matches: 4. Sequenced by immunoSEQ multiplex PCR; TCRdb stores in-frame clones only, minus some. The repertoire holds about 57,000 clones, roughly 80% seen once, with around 4.1% in the top ten. The gene calls are TRBV29-1 and TRBJ2-7, with 8 bases that match TRBD2. The sequence came from a woman between 40 and 50 years old with acute COVID-19. The sequencing input was PBMCs or T cells enriched from blood (not recorded which). CDR3 in amino acids: CSVGGGLEQYF. CDR3 nucleotide sequence: TGCAGCGTCGGGGGGGGTCTCGAGCAGTACTTC.